This is a list of T cell receptor beta chains from one sample in a study of shared clonotypes between healthy human individuals. The method was immunoSEQ multiplex PCR; TCRdb's version includes in-frame clones alone and lacks a portion of them. The sample carries almost 750,000 clones, 55% to 80% recorded once. The sequencing sample was made of memory CD4+ T cells sorted from blood. These receptors were taken from a woman aged 25 to 39 in good health. The CDR3 runs from the conserved cysteine through the conserved F or W. The order of the fields is clone size, D gene, J gene, V gene, CDR3 protein, CDR3 DNA. D genes are given only for firm matches. Some rows have no size entry. The others give once, few or many, or a class for an expanded clone.

clone size: .
D gene: .
J gene: TRBJ2-2
V gene: TRBV30
CDR3 protein: CAWCSTPWGELFF
CDR3 DNA: TGTGCCTGGTGCTCAACTCCATGGGGGGAGCTGTTTTTT

clone size: .
D gene: TRBD2
J gene: TRBJ2-7
V gene: TRBV10-1
CDR3 protein: CAPGASGRVNEQYF
CDR3 DNA: TGCGCCCCAGGGGCTAGCGGGAGAGTAAACGAGCAGTACTTC

clone size: .
D gene: .
J gene: TRBJ1-5
V gene: TRBV15
CDR3 protein: CATSRDKGNQPQHF
CDR3 DNA: TGTGCCACCAGCAGAGATAAGGGGAATCAGCCCCAGCATTTT

clone size: .
D gene: .
J gene: TRBJ2-7
V gene: TRBV28
CDR3 protein: CASSLSAGYEQYF
CDR3 DNA: TGTGCCAGCAGTTTATCCGCCGGGTACGAGCAGTACTTC

clone size: .
D gene: TRBD1
J gene: TRBJ2-5
V gene: TRBV11-2
CDR3 protein: CASSTGQGSETQYF
CDR3 DNA: TGTGCCAGCAGCACTGGACAGGGGTCAGAGACCCAGTACTTC

clone size: few
D gene: .
J gene: TRBJ1-2
V gene: TRBV7-2
CDR3 protein: CASSFADYGYTF
CDR3 DNA: TGTGCCAGCAGCTTTGCGGACTATGGCTACACCTTC

clone size: .
D gene: TRBD1
J gene: TRBJ1-2
V gene: TRBV10-3
CDR3 protein: CAISGSGGSYGYTF
CDR3 DNA: TGTGCCATCAGCGGGTCAGGGGGGTCCTATGGCTACACCTTC

clone size: once
D gene: TRBD1
J gene: TRBJ2-7
V gene: TRBV5-1
CDR3 protein: CASSFGDRDRGEQYF
CDR3 DNA: TGCGCCAGCAGCTTTGGGGACAGGGATAGGGGCGAGCAGTACTTC

clone size: .
D gene: .
J gene: TRBJ1-2
V gene: TRBV5-1
CDR3 protein: CASTTGSNYGYTF
CDR3 DNA: TGCGCCAGCACCACAGGCTCTAACTATGGCTACACCTTC

clone size: .
D gene: .
J gene: TRBJ2-5
V gene: TRBV9
CDR3 protein: CASSVGQSQGFETQYF
CDR3 DNA: TGTGCCAGCAGCGTGGGCCAAAGTCAGGGCTTTGAGACCCAGTACTTC

clone size: .
D gene: TRBD2
J gene: TRBJ2-5
V gene: TRBV28
CDR3 protein: CASSFPSGRDQETQYF
CDR3 DNA: TGTGCCAGCAGTTTCCCTAGCGGGAGAGACCAAGAGACCCAGTACTTC

clone size: .
D gene: .
J gene: TRBJ2-3
V gene: TRBV11-3
CDR3 protein: CASSLLRAGGTQYF
CDR3 DNA: TGTGCCAGCAGCTTACTCAGGGCCGGGGGTACGCAGTATTTT

clone size: .
D gene: TRBD2
J gene: TRBJ2-2
V gene: TRBV6-1
CDR3 protein: CASSPGLAGDGELFF
CDR3 DNA: TGTGCCAGCAGTCCCGGACTAGCGGGGGACGGGGAGCTGTTTTTT

clone size: .
D gene: TRBD1
J gene: TRBJ1-1
V gene: TRBV25-1
CDR3 protein: CASSVDRGWTEAFF
CDR3 DNA: TGTGCCAGCAGTGTTGACAGGGGATGGACTGAAGCTTTCTTT

clone size: few
D gene: .
J gene: TRBJ2-2
V gene: TRBV2
CDR3 protein: CASSERPRNTGELFF
CDR3 DNA: TGTGCCAGCAGTGAACGACCGAGGAACACCGGGGAGCTGTTTTTT

clone size: .
D gene: .
J gene: TRBJ1-3
V gene: TRBV20-1
CDR3 protein: CSAREPNTIYF
CDR3 DNA: TGCAGTGCTAGGGAACCTAACACCATATATTTT

clone size: .
D gene: TRBD2
J gene: TRBJ2-5
V gene: TRBV19
CDR3 protein: CASQVSGGQTQYF
CDR3 DNA: TGTGCCAGTCAAGTGTCGGGAGGACAGACCCAGTACTTC

clone size: .
D gene: .
J gene: TRBJ1-5
V gene: TRBV20-1
CDR3 protein: CSEQDQPQHF
CDR3 DNA: TGCAGTGAACAGGATCAGCCCCAGCATTTT

clone size: few
D gene: TRBD2
J gene: TRBJ2-2
V gene: TRBV4-2
CDR3 protein: CASRGGSDTGELFF
CDR3 DNA: TGTGCCAGCAGAGGCGGGAGCGACACCGGGGAGCTGTTTTTT

clone size: many
D gene: .
J gene: TRBJ1-4
V gene: TRBV6-1
CDR3 protein: CASSEQTTNEKLFF
CDR3 DNA: TGTGCCAGCAGTGAACAGACAACTAATGAAAAACTGTTTTTT

clone size: .
D gene: .
J gene: TRBJ2-2
V gene: TRBV19
CDR3 protein: CASSLENTGELFF
CDR3 DNA: TGTGCCAGTAGTTTAGAGAACACCGGGGAGCTGTTTTTT

clone size: .
D gene: TRBD1
J gene: TRBJ2-3
V gene: TRBV10-3
CDR3 protein: CAISEVGTGPDTQYF
CDR3 DNA: TGTGCCATCAGTGAGGTGGGGACAGGGCCTGATACGCAGTATTTT

clone size: .
D gene: .
J gene: TRBJ1-1
V gene: TRBV11-3
CDR3 protein: CASSSHHGFEAFF
CDR3 DNA: TGTGCCAGCAGCTCCCACCACGGGTTTGAAGCTTTCTTT

clone size: .
D gene: TRBD2
J gene: TRBJ2-1
V gene: TRBV5-1
CDR3 protein: CASSIASGSYNEQFF
CDR3 DNA: TGCGCCAGCAGCATAGCTAGCGGGAGTTACAATGAGCAGTTCTTC

clone size: .
D gene: TRBD2
J gene: TRBJ2-1
V gene: TRBV2
CDR3 protein: CASTTWEGNEQFF
CDR3 DNA: TGTGCCAGCACAACCTGGGAGGGAAATGAGCAGTTCTTC

clone size: .
D gene: .
J gene: TRBJ2-5
V gene: TRBV11-2
CDR3 protein: CASSPGGGETQYF
CDR3 DNA: TGTGCCAGCAGCCCCGGCGGTGGAGAGACCCAGTACTTC

clone size: once
D gene: TRBD2
J gene: TRBJ2-7
V gene: TRBV7-3
CDR3 protein: CASSPKGLADYEQYF
CDR3 DNA: TGTGCCAGCAGCCCAAAGGGACTAGCGGATTACGAGCAGTACTTC

clone size: once
D gene: TRBD1
J gene: TRBJ1-1
V gene: TRBV2
CDR3 protein: CASRPTGVTEAFF
CDR3 DNA: TGTGCCAGCAGGCCCACAGGGGTCACTGAAGCTTTCTTT

clone size: .
D gene: TRBD2
J gene: TRBJ2-1
V gene: TRBV7-3
CDR3 protein: CASRGGLAGDEQFF
CDR3 DNA: TGTGCCAGCAGGGGTGGGCTAGCGGGAGATGAGCAGTTCTTC

clone size: .
D gene: .
J gene: TRBJ2-5
V gene: TRBV18
CDR3 protein: CASSPRGSQETQYF
CDR3 DNA: TGTGCCAGCTCACCCAGGGGTAGCCAAGAGACCCAGTACTTC

clone size: .
D gene: .
J gene: TRBJ1-1
V gene: TRBV10-1
CDR3 protein: CASGAGTNTEAFF
CDR3 DNA: TGCGCCAGCGGGGCCGGGACGAACACTGAAGCTTTCTTT

clone size: .
D gene: .
J gene: TRBJ1-1
V gene: TRBV11-2
CDR3 protein: CASSEWGDTEAFF
CDR3 DNA: TGTGCCAGCAGTGAGTGGGGGGACACTGAAGCTTTCTTT

clone size: .
D gene: TRBD1
J gene: TRBJ2-7
V gene: TRBV28
CDR3 protein: CASTRRQGAYEQYF
CDR3 DNA: TGTGCCAGCACCCGAAGGCAGGGGGCCTACGAGCAGTACTTC

clone size: .
D gene: TRBD1
J gene: TRBJ1-1
V gene: TRBV7-2
CDR3 protein: CASSSQGDTEAFF
CDR3 DNA: TGTGCCAGCAGCTCACAGGGGGACACTGAAGCTTTCTTT

clone size: .
D gene: TRBD1
J gene: TRBJ2-7
V gene: TRBV11-3
CDR3 protein: CASSHGQVPPYEQYF
CDR3 DNA: TGTGCCAGCAGCCACGGACAGGTCCCGCCCTACGAGCAGTACTTC

clone size: .
D gene: TRBD2
J gene: TRBJ2-1
V gene: TRBV29-1
CDR3 protein: CSVEAGGPYNEQFF
CDR3 DNA: TGCAGCGTTGAGGCGGGAGGGCCTTACAATGAGCAGTTCTTC

clone size: .
D gene: .
J gene: TRBJ1-1
V gene: TRBV7-9
CDR3 protein: CASSPGRVGSTEAFF
CDR3 DNA: TGTGCCAGCAGCCCGGGACGTGTGGGGTCCACTGAAGCTTTCTTT

clone size: .
D gene: .
J gene: TRBJ2-7
V gene: TRBV6-6
CDR3 protein: CASSYSRGIGEQYF
CDR3 DNA: TGTGCCAGCAGTTACTCGAGGGGGATTGGCGAGCAGTACTTC

clone size: .
D gene: .
J gene: TRBJ1-4
V gene: TRBV6-6
CDR3 protein: CASSYIPEKLFF
CDR3 DNA: TGTGCCAGCAGTTACATACCTGAAAAACTGTTTTTT

clone size: few
D gene: TRBD2
J gene: TRBJ2-7
V gene: TRBV4-1
CDR3 protein: CASSQASGPDSYEQYF
CDR3 DNA: TGCGCCAGCAGCCAAGCTAGCGGGCCTGATTCCTACGAGCAGTACTTC

clone size: many
D gene: TRBD1
J gene: TRBJ1-2
V gene: TRBV19
CDR3 protein: CASSGQVDGYTF
CDR3 DNA: TGTGCCAGTAGTGGACAGGTTGATGGCTACACCTTC

clone size: once
D gene: TRBD1
J gene: TRBJ1-2
V gene: TRBV7-9
CDR3 protein: CASSRGQGGGYTF
CDR3 DNA: TGTGCCAGCAGCCGGGGACAGGGAGGCGGCTACACCTTC

clone size: many
D gene: TRBD2
J gene: TRBJ2-5
V gene: TRBV7-7
CDR3 protein: CASSFTGLPQETQYF
CDR3 DNA: TGTGCCAGCAGCTTCACGGGACTACCACAAGAGACCCAGTACTTC

clone size: .
D gene: .
J gene: TRBJ1-5
V gene: TRBV27
CDR3 protein: CASSFVRDQPQHF
CDR3 DNA: TGTGCCAGCAGTTTTGTGAGGGATCAGCCCCAGCATTTT

clone size: few
D gene: TRBD1
J gene: TRBJ2-5
V gene: TRBV2
CDR3 protein: CASTGTGVVETQYF
CDR3 DNA: TGTGCCAGCACGGGGACAGGGGTGGTAGAGACCCAGTACTTC

clone size: .
D gene: .
J gene: TRBJ1-5
V gene: TRBV27
CDR3 protein: CASSSWQKNQPQHF
CDR3 DNA: TGTGCCAGCAGTTCATGGCAGAAGAATCAGCCCCAGCATTTT

clone size: once
D gene: .
J gene: TRBJ2-1
V gene: TRBV7-9
CDR3 protein: CASSRTSAQFF
CDR3 DNA: TGTGCCAGCAGCAGGACCAGCGCGCAGTTCTTC

clone size: few
D gene: .
J gene: TRBJ2-1
V gene: TRBV7-6
CDR3 protein: CASSLAAGSSYNEQFF
CDR3 DNA: TGTGCCAGCAGCTTAGCGGCAGGGAGCTCCTACAATGAGCAGTTCTTC

clone size: few
D gene: TRBD2
J gene: TRBJ2-1
V gene: TRBV6-4
CDR3 protein: CASSDRTSGRFNEQFF
CDR3 DNA: TGTGCCAGCAGTGACCGGACTAGCGGGAGGTTTAATGAGCAGTTCTTC

clone size: .
D gene: TRBD1
J gene: TRBJ1-1
V gene: TRBV5-8
CDR3 protein: CASSLITGTDLMNTEAFF
CDR3 DNA: TGTGCCAGCAGCTTGATTACCGGGACAGACCTCATGAACACTGAAGCTTTCTTT

clone size: once
D gene: .
J gene: TRBJ1-1
V gene: TRBV28
CDR3 protein: CASSQTGTGNTEAFF
CDR3 DNA: TGTGCCAGCAGCCAAACAGGGACGGGGAACACTGAAGCTTTCTTT

clone size: .
D gene: .
J gene: TRBJ2-7
V gene: TRBV25-1
CDR3 protein: CASSVRPDSYEQYF
CDR3 DNA: TGTGCCAGCAGTGTGAGACCGGACTCCTACGAGCAGTACTTC

clone size: .
D gene: TRBD2
J gene: TRBJ2-2
V gene: TRBV2
CDR3 protein: CASRTSGGSNTGELFF
CDR3 DNA: TGTGCCAGTCGGACTAGCGGAGGATCGAACACCGGGGAGCTGTTTTTT

clone size: .
D gene: .
J gene: TRBJ2-3
V gene: TRBV7-9
CDR3 protein: CASLLAGLGLGTDTQYF
CDR3 DNA: TGTGCCAGCTTACTAGCCGGACTCGGTCTAGGCACAGATACGCAGTATTTT

clone size: .
D gene: TRBD1
J gene: TRBJ1-4
V gene: TRBV19
CDR3 protein: CASSTQAGTALNEKLFF
CDR3 DNA: TGTGCCAGTAGTACACAGGCCGGGACAGCCCTTAATGAAAAACTGTTTTTT

clone size: many
D gene: .
J gene: TRBJ1-3
V gene: TRBV28
CDR3 protein: CASSLFTGNTIYF
CDR3 DNA: TGTGCCAGCAGTTTGTTCACCGGAAACACCATATATTTT

clone size: few
D gene: .
J gene: TRBJ1-3
V gene: TRBV9
CDR3 protein: CASSVSADSGNTIYF
CDR3 DNA: TGTGCCAGCAGCGTTTCGGCTGACTCTGGAAACACCATATATTTT